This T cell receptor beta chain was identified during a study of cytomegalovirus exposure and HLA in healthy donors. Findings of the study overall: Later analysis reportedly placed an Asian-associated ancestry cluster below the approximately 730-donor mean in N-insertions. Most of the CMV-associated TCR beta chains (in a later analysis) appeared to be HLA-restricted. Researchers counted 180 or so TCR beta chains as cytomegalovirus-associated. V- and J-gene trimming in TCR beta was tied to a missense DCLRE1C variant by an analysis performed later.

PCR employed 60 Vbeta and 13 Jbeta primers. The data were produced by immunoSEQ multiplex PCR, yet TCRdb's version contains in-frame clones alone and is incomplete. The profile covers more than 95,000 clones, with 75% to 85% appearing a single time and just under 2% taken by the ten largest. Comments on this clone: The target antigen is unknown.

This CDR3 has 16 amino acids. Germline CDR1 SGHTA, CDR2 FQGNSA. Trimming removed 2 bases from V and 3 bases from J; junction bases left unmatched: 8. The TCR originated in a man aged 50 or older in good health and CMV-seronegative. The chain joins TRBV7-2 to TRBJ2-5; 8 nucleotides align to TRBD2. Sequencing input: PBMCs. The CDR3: CASSLLGSGVEETQYF. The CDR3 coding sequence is TGTGCCAGCAGCTTACTCGGTAGCGGGGTAGAAGAGACCCAGTACTTC.